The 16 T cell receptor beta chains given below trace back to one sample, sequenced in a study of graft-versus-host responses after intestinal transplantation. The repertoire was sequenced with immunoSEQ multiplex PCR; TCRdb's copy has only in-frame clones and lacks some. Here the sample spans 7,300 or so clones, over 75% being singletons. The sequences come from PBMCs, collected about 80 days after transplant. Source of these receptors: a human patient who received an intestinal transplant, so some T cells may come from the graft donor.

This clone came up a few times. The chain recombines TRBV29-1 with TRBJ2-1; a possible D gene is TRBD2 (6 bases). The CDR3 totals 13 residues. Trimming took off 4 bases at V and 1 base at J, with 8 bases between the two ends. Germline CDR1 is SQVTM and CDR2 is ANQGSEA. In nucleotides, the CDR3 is TGCAGCGTTGTGGGGGGTTCCTACAATGAGCAGTTCTTC. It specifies CSVVGGSYNEQFF.

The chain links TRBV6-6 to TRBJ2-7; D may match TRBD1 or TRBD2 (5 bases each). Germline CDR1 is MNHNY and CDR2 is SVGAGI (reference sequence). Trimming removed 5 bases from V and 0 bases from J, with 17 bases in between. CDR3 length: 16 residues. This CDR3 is CASSLTGGPPSYEQYF. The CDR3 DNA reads TGTGCCAGCAGTCTTACAGGCGGGCCTCCCTCCTACGAGCAGTACTTC.

CDR3 residues: CASSLVYGSRHYEQYF. CDR3 nucleotide sequence: TGTGCCAGCAGCTTGGTTTACGGGAGCCGGCACTACGAGCAGTACTTC. V usage is TRBV5-4 and J usage is TRBJ2-7; D perhaps matches TRBD2 (6 bases). V was pared by 0 bases and J by 3 bases, with 16 bases between. Germline CDR1 is SGHNT and CDR2 is YYREEE (reference sequence). The CDR3 spans 16 residues. Combining the CDR3 with reference TRBV5-4 and TRBJ2-7 gives the whole variable domain ETGVTQSPTHLIKTRGQQVTLRCSSQSGHNTVSWYQQALGQGPQFIFQYYREEENGRGNFPPRFSGLQFPNYSSELNVNALELDDSALYLCASSLVYGSRHYEQYFGPGTRLTVT.

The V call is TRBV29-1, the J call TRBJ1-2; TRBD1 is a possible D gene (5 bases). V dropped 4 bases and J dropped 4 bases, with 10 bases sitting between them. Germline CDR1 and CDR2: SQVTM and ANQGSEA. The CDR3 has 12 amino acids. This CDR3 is CSVGYQGYGYTF. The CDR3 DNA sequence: TGCAGCGTTGGGTACCAGGGCTATGGCTACACCTTC. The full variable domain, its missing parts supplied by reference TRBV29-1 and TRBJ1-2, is SAVISQKPSRDICQRGTSLTIQCQVDSQVTMMFWYRQQPGQSLTLIATANQGSEATYESGFVIDKFPISRPNLTFSTLTVSNMSPEDSSIYLCSVGYQGYGYTFGSGTRLTVV.

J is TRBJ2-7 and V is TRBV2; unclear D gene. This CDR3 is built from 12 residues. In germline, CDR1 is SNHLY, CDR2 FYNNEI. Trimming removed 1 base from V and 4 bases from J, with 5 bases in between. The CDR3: CASSEGPYEQYF. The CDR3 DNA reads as TGTGCCAGCAGTGAAGGCCCTTACGAGCAGTACTTC.

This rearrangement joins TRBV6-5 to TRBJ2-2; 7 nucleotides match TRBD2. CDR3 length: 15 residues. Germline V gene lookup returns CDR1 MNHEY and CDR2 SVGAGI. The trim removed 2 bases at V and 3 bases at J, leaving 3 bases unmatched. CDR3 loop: CASSYKLAYTGELFF. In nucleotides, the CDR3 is TGTGCCAGCAGTTACAAACTAGCGTACACCGGGGAGCTGTTTTTT.

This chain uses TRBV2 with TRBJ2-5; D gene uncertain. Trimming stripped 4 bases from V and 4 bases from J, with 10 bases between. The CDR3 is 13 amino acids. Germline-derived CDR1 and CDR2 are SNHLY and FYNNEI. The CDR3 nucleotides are TGTGCCAGCAGTGGAAATGTTGGAGAGACCCAGTACTTC. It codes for CASSGNVGETQYF.

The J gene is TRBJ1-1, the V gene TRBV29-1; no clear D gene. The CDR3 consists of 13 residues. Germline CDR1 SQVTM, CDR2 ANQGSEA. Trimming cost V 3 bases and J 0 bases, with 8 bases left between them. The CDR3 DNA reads TGCAGCGTTGAGGGGTCAGTGAACACTGAAGCTTTCTTT. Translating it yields CSVEGSVNTEAFF.

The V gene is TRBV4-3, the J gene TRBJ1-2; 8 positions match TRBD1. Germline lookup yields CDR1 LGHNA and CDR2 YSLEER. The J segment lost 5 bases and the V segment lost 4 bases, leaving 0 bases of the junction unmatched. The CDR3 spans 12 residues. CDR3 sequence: CASSRTGYGYTF. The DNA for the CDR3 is TGCGCCAGCAGCCGGACAGGGTATGGCTACACCTTC.

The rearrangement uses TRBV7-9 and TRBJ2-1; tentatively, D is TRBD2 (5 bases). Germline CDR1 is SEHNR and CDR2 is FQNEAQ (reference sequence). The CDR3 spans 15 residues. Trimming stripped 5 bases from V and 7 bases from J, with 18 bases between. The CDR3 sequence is CASSPPEGGINEQFF. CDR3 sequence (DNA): TGTGCCAGCAGCCCCCCCGAGGGTGGCATTAATGAGCAGTTCTTC.

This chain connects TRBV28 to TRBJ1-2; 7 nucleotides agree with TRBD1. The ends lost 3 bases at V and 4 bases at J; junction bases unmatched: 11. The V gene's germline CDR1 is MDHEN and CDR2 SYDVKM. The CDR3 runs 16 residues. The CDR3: CASSLRDSPISYGYTF. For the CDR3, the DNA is TGTGCCAGCAGTTTGAGGGACAGTCCTATCTCCTATGGCTACACCTTC.

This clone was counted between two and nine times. The CDR3 here is CASSDRSRRVYEQYF. CDR3 DNA: TGTGCCAGCAGTGATAGGAGTCGAAGGGTCTACGAGCAGTACTTC. This sequence joins TRBV6-1 and TRBJ2-7, with no clear D. Germline CDR1 reads MNHNS; CDR2 reads SASEGT. Between the trimmed V and J ends, which lost 3 bases and 3 bases, there was a span of 15 bases. This CDR3 contains 15 residues.

The CDR3 coding sequence is TGTGCCTGGAGTCCCTCGACGGTCATGAACACTGAAGCTTTCTTT. This codes for CAWSPSTVMNTEAFF. The chain employs TRBV30 and TRBJ1-1; the D is unclear. CDR3 size: 15 residues. The germline V gene encodes CDR1 GTSNPN and CDR2 SVGIG (reference sequence). V lost 2 bases and J lost 0, with 13 bases in between.

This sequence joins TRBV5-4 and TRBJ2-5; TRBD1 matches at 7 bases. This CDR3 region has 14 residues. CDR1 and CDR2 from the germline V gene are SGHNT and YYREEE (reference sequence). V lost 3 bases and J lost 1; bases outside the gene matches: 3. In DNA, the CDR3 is TGTGCCAGCAGCTCCTGGGACAGCCAAGAGACCCAGTACTTC. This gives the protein CASSSWDSQETQYF.

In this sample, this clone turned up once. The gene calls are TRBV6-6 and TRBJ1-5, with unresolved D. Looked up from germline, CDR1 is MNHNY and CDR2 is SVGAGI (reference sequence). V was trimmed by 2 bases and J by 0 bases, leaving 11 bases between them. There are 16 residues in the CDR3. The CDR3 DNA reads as TGTGCCAGCAGTTACACAGCGCTCTATAGCAATCAGCCCCAGCATTTT. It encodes CASSYTALYSNQPQHF.

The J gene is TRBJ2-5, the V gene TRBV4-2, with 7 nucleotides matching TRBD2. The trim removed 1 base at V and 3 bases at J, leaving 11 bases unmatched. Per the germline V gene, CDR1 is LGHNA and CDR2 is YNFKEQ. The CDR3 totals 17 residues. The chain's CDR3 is CASSQVSLRGTEETQYF. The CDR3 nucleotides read TGTGCCAGCAGCCAAGTCTCCTTGCGGGGGACCGAAGAGACCCAGTACTTC.